This T cell receptor (beta chain) was profiled in a study of tumor-infiltrating lymphocytes in localized non-small cell lung cancer. Comment on this clone: Its target is unknown.

Study conclusions and caveats: No T-cell fraction difference was seen between IM1 and IM2 tumors. Technical variation could not be separated from intratumor heterogeneity here.

The table came from immunoSEQ multiplex PCR; TCRdb's copy has only in-frame clones and leaves some out. The table has 6,400 or so clones, 60% to 80% seen once. CDR3 length: 19 residues. Germline values: CDR1 KGHSH, CDR2 LQKENI. Trimming stripped 1 base from V and 6 bases from J, with 27 bases between. The chain couples TRBV18 to TRBJ1-1, with D possibly being TRBD1 (5 bases). The origin of this receptor is a human donor with non-small cell lung cancer. Sequences were obtained from uninvolved lung tissue not adjacent to the tumor. The DNA of the CDR3 is TGTGCCAGCTCACCACGTTCTCCCGGGACCGGATCCCCCAACGCTGAAGCTTTCTTT. Translation: CASSPRSPGTGSPNAEAFF.